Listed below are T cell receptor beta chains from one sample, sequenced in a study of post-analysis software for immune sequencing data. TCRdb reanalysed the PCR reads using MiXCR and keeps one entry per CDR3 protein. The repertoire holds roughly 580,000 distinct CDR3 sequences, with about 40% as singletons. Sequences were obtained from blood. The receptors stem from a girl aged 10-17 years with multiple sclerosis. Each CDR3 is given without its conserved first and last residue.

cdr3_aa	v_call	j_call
ATSDQTGISYNEQF	TRBV24-1	TRBJ2-1
SAVQGEQF	TRBV20-1	TRBJ2-1
ASREPRGETQY	TRBV6-1	.
ASSPLAANTEAF	TRBV6-5	TRBJ1-1
ASADGFTDTQY	TRBV12-3/TRBV12-4	TRBJ2-3
SVEGTLTNEQY	TRBV29-1	TRBJ2-7
ASSFPPRLASDTQY	TRBV7-2	TRBJ2-3
SARGPGLTTDTQY	TRBV20-1	TRBJ2-3
AISQWTRQETQY	TRBV10-3	TRBJ2-5
ASRSSGSRYYDEQF	TRBV12-3/TRBV12-4	TRBJ2-1
ASTARRQKFSGANVLT	TRBV6-1	TRBJ2-6
ASSREAGDSQETQY	TRBV4-1	TRBJ2-5
ASSSGQGMRRVTEAF	TRBV27	TRBJ1-1
ASNPSGGWSDTQY	TRBV12-3/TRBV12-4	TRBJ2-3
ASSPTGVPGDTQY	TRBV18	TRBJ2-3
ASSLVGAGNTEAF	TRBV7-8	TRBJ1-1
ASSRGGKSYNSPLH	TRBV6-5	TRBJ1-6
ASSRGSRSGTQY	TRBV12-3/TRBV12-4	.
ASSPDGDGNSPLH	TRBV4-1	TRBJ1-6
SARDRANVDIQY	TRBV20-1	TRBJ2-4
ASSSDSEGQF	TRBV5-1	TRBJ2-1
AISVGREEIEETQY	TRBV10-3	.
ASSFGTSTSQETQY	TRBV12-3/TRBV12-4	.
SARPISGDSYEQY	TRBV20-1	TRBJ2-7
ATSGGSYEQY	TRBV24-1	TRBJ2-7
VSSARRNYGYT	TRBV7-9	TRBJ1-2
ASPPRAADSTEAF	TRBV12-3/TRBV12-4	TRBJ1-1
ASSPTARGDYEQY	TRBV7-6	TRBJ2-7
ASSQYSNEQF	TRBV4-1	TRBJ2-1
ASSQAGGNTQY	TRBV14	TRBJ2-3
ASSQGDNEQF	TRBV3-1	TRBJ2-1
AISEDRGPEQF	TRBV10-3	TRBJ2-1
ASSSTGYSNQPQH	TRBV5-6	TRBJ1-5